The 18 T cell receptor beta chains given below trace back to one sample, sequenced in a study of blood T cell repertoires in COVID-19. Assay: immunoSEQ multiplex PCR; the TCRdb copy retains only in-frame clones and omits some. The profile shows about 100,000 clones, 86% of them singletons. The source material was PBMCs or T cells enriched from blood (not recorded which). The receptor set was obtained from a woman in her fifties or sixties who had recovered from COVID-19.

The V gene is TRBV15, the J gene TRBJ2-7; 7 nucleotides agree with TRBD2. The length of the CDR3 is 15 residues. Germline loops: CDR1 LNHNV, CDR2 YYDKDF (reference sequence). Losses at the gene ends were 0 bases for V and 1 base for J; bases not matched to a gene: 3. DNA of the CDR3: TGTGCCACCAGCAGAGATACTAGCGCATCCTACGAGCAGTACTTC. Amino acid sequence: CATSRDTSASYEQYF.

The V and J genes are TRBV5-1 and TRBJ1-2; 11 bases match TRBD1. Trimming removed 4 bases from V and 4 bases from J; junction bases left unmatched: 9. The V gene's germline CDR1 is SGHRS and CDR2 YFSETQ. The CDR3 totals 16 residues. The CDR3 bases are TGCGCCAGCAGCGACGGACAGGGGGCGCAGGGCTATGGCTACACCTTC. It translates to CASSDGQGAQGYGYTF. The complete variable domain, with remaining parts taken from reference TRBV5-1 and TRBJ1-2, reads KAGVTQTPRYLIKTRGQQVTLSCSPISGHRSVSWYQQTPGQGLQFLFEYFSETQRNKGNFPGRFSGRQFSNSRSEMNVSTLELGDSALYLCASSDGQGAQGYGYTFGSGTRLTVV.

The chain is built from TRBV27 and TRBJ2-5; D is uncertain. Trimming stripped 5 bases from V and 0 bases from J, with 7 bases between. The CDR3 is 13 amino acids. Germline V gene sequence: CDR1 MNHEY, CDR2 SMNVEV (reference sequence). As DNA, the CDR3 is TGTGCCAGCAGTCGCCGGGACCAAGAGACCCAGTACTTC. The encoded protein is CASSRRDQETQYF.

The genes are TRBV28 and TRBJ1-2; D may be TRBD1 (5 bases). Germline-derived CDR1 and CDR2 are MDHEN and SYDVKM. V lost 7 bases and J lost 0, with 12 bases in between. There are 14 residues in the CDR3. The DNA for the CDR3 is TGTGCCAGCAATCGGGGGAACTCTAACTATGGCTACACCTTC. This gives the protein CASNRGNSNYGYTF.

This chain links TRBV10-3 with TRBJ1-1; the D is unclear. With 4 bases removed from V and 0 bases from J, the gap between germline ends came to 9 bases. This CDR3 is 14 amino acids long. The germline V gene encodes CDR1 ENHRY and CDR2 SYGVKD. CDR3: CAISGFSLNTEAFF. The CDR3 coding sequence is TGTGCCATCAGTGGTTTCTCTCTGAACACTGAAGCTTTCTTT.

V gene TRBV7-8 combines with J gene TRBJ1-1; TRBD1 aligns across 7 bases. The CDR3 is 14 residues long. J gave up 4 bases and V 0 bases, and 2 bases lay outside the gene matches. CDR1 and CDR2 (germline): SGHVS, FQNEAQ. In nucleotides, the CDR3 is TGTGCCAGCAGCTTAGCCACAGGGGCCACTGAAGCTTTCTTT. This sequence encodes CASSLATGATEAFF.

The CDR3 DNA follows: TGTGCCAGCAGCTTGATAGGGGCGAACATTCAGTACTTC. It yields the protein CASSLIGANIQYF. The gene calls are TRBV7-3 and TRBJ2-4; D may be TRBD1 (5 bases). This CDR3 is 13 amino acids long. CDR1 and CDR2 from the germline V gene are SGHTA and FQGTGA. Trimming cost V 3 bases and J 7 bases, with 10 bases left between them.

The chain employs TRBV19 and TRBJ1-1, with a possible D match to TRBD1 (5 bases). V was trimmed by 5 bases and J by 3 bases, leaving 13 bases between them. Germline loops: CDR1 LNHDA, CDR2 SQIVND (reference sequence). The length of the CDR3 is 14 residues. The CDR3 here is CASSFGGIDTEAFF. CDR3 nucleotide sequence: TGTGCCAGTAGTTTTGGGGGGATCGACACTGAAGCTTTCTTT.

The chain combines TRBV11-2 with TRBJ1-5; no definite D call. The germline gives CDR1 SGHAT, CDR2 FQNNGV. CDR3 length: 13 residues. Between the trimmed V and J ends, which lost 2 bases and 6 bases, there was a span of 8 bases. CDR3 coding DNA: TGTGCCAGCAGCTTAAGTGTCAGTCAGCCCCAGCATTTT. Translated: CASSLSVSQPQHF.

The chain uses TRBV3-1 (or the pseudogene TRBV3-2) and TRBJ1-1; 7 bases are shared with TRBD1. Germline V lookup: CDR1 LGHDT, CDR2 YNNKEL (reference sequence). This CDR3 region has 17 residues. V was pared by 1 base and J by 3 bases, with 11 bases of the junction left unmatched. CDR3 in DNA: TGTGCCAGCAGCCAAGGTCTAGGACAGGTGAAAGACACTGAAGCTTTCTTT. Amino acids: CASSQGLGQVKDTEAFF.

The rearrangement joins TRBV5-1 to TRBJ1-2; 7 nucleotides agree with TRBD1. The junction had 7 bases not matched to a gene; V was cut back by 5 bases and J by 3 bases. The CDR3 consists of 14 residues. Germline V gives CDR1 SGHRS, CDR2 YFSETQ. CDR3: CASRVRQGDYGYTF. For the CDR3, the DNA is TGCGCCAGCAGGGTCAGACAGGGTGACTATGGCTACACCTTC.

V gene TRBV5-1 combines with J gene TRBJ1-4; 10 nucleotides match TRBD1. J gave up 4 bases and V 4 bases, and 7 bases lay outside the gene matches. Germline V gene lookup returns CDR1 SGHRS and CDR2 YFSETQ. CDR3 size: 16 residues. Here the CDR3 reads CASSLGQGGINEKLFF. The CDR3 DNA reads TGCGCCAGCAGCCTAGGACAGGGGGGGATTAATGAAAAACTGTTTTTT.

J is TRBJ2-3 and V is TRBV15, with D tentatively TRBD2 (6 bases). With 1 base removed from V and 0 bases from J, the gap between germline ends came to 11 bases. Germline CDR1 and CDR2: LNHNV and YYDKDF (reference sequence). The CDR3 is 16 amino acids. The CDR3 loop reads CATSRGGETSTDTQYF. As DNA, the CDR3 is TGTGCCACCAGCAGAGGGGGGGAGACTAGCACAGATACGCAGTATTTT.

The chain recombines TRBV5-1 with TRBJ1-2, with 7 bases fitting TRBD1. The V gene end was trimmed by 4 bases and the J gene end by 1 base; junction bases not matched to a gene: 7. The CDR3 is 15 amino acids. Germline loops: CDR1 SGHRS, CDR2 YFSETQ. The chain's CDR3 is CASSAGNRGNYGYTF. The CDR3 bases are TGCGCCAGCAGCGCGGGGAACAGGGGTAACTATGGCTACACCTTC.

The chain recombines TRBV7-8 with TRBJ2-1; the match to TRBD1 covers 8 bases. The CDR3 consists of 17 residues. Germline CDR1 is SGHVS and CDR2 is FQNEAQ. J lost 7 bases, V lost 3 bases, and 14 bases had no gene match. The CDR3 bases are TGTGCCAGCAGCTTCGTTGGACAGGGTCAAGTTGGGAATGAGCAGTTCTTC. It codes for CASSFVGQGQVGNEQFF.

The DNA for the CDR3 is TGCAGCGTTGAAGAATCAGTCGCTAATGAGCAGTTCTTC. Protein sequence: CSVEESVANEQFF. The chain carries TRBV29-1 and TRBJ2-1; D unresolved. This CDR3 has 13 residues. V was pared by 0 bases and J by 7 bases, with 10 bases between. Per germline, CDR1 SQVTM and CDR2 ANQGSEA.

The rearrangement links TRBV6-5 to TRBJ1-6; weak D call: TRBD1 (5 bases). The CDR3 covers 13 residues. Germline V CDR1 and CDR2: MNHEY, SVGAGI. Between the trimmed V and J ends, which lost 5 bases and 6 bases, there was a span of 8 bases. CDR3 in DNA: TGTGCCAGCAGTCCAGGGCCTAATTCACCCCTCCACTTT. It codes for CASSPGPNSPLHF.

The rearrangement uses TRBV5-1 and TRBJ2-1, with TRBD1 matching over 8 bases. The CDR3 runs 16 residues. The V segment lost 1 base and the J segment 2 bases; nucleotides outside the gene matches: 5. Germline CDR1 reads SGHRS; CDR2 reads YFSETQ. The CDR3 reads CASSLWGTGPYNEQFF. CDR3 nucleotide sequence: TGCGCCAGCAGCTTGTGGGGGACAGGCCCCTACAATGAGCAGTTCTTC.